These 26 T cell receptor beta chains were all obtained from the same sample, sequenced in a study of OX40 agonist ivuxolimab in advanced cancers. Sequencing used immunoSEQ multiplex PCR; TCRdb keeps in-frame clones, though not all of them. The sample has about 120,000 clones, approximately 92% seen once. The specimen was CD4+ or CD8+ T cells sorted from blood, collected in a trial of the OX40 agonist ivuxolimab. The receptors were gathered from an adult with an advanced solid tumor such as melanoma, head and neck, liver or kidney cancer.

The CDR3 DNA reads TGTGCCAGCAGCCCAGGGCTAGCGGACACAGATACGCAGTATTTT. This encodes CASSPGLADTDTQYF. V and J are TRBV28 and TRBJ2-3; 7 nucleotides line up with TRBD2. This CDR3 spans 15 amino acids. Germline trimming cut 6 bases from V and 2 bases from J; bases unmatched to any gene: 8. CDR1 is MDHEN, CDR2 SYDVKM, per germline.

The chain employs TRBV25-1 and TRBJ1-2; no firm D call. Trimming shortened V by 8 bases and J by 7 bases, and 14 bases separated the two germline ends. Germline V lookup: CDR1 MGHDK, CDR2 SYGVNS. The CDR3 runs 12 residues. The CDR3 loop reads CASLAAGGGYTF. CDR3 sequence (DNA): TGTGCCAGCTTGGCCGCGGGCGGTGGCTACACCTTC.

This rearrangement joins TRBV7-2 to TRBJ2-1, with 9 bases fitting TRBD2. Germline CDR1 and CDR2: SGHTA and FQGNSA. This CDR3 is 16 amino acids long. Trimming at V came to 1 base and at J to 4 bases, leaving 5 bases not matched to a gene. CDR3 loop: CASSLGAGGSYNEQFF. CDR3 bases: TGTGCCAGCAGCTTAGGGGCGGGGGGGTCATACAATGAGCAGTTCTTC.

The CDR3 region has the DNA TGTGCCAGCAAGCCCTTATATGGCTACACCTTC. Amino acids: CASKPLYGYTF. The V gene is TRBV2, the J gene TRBJ1-2; D unresolved. The CDR3 consists of 11 residues. Germline CDR1 SNHLY, CDR2 FYNNEI. V was trimmed by 7 bases and J by 5 bases, leaving 8 bases between them.

This rearrangement joins TRBV11-2 to TRBJ2-7; a weak D match, TRBD1 (5 bases). The CDR3 is made up of 16 amino acids. Germline CDR1 and CDR2: SGHAT and FQNNGV. Trimming took 1 base from V and 6 from J, leaving 19 bases between them. The CDR3, as DNA: TGTGCCAGCAGCTTAGGGCTCTGGCAGGGCGGTACCGAGCAGTACTTC. Residues: CASSLGLWQGGTEQYF. Based on the CDR3 plus reference TRBV11-2 and TRBJ2-7, the full variable domain is EAGVAQSPRYKIIEKRQSVAFWCNPISGHATLYWYQQILGQGPKLLIQFQNNGVVDDSQLPKDRFSAERLKGVDSTLKIQPAKLEDSAVYLCASSLGLWQGGTEQYFGPGTRLTVT.

The chain combines TRBV5-1 with TRBJ1-3; weak D call: TRBD1 (5 bases). Trimming took 2 bases from V and 0 from J, leaving 12 bases between them. Germline V gene data show CDR1 as SGHRS and CDR2 as YFSETQ. This CDR3 contains 16 residues. CDR3 residues: CASSLGGVSSGNTIYF. The CDR3 DNA follows: TGCGCCAGCAGCTTAGGAGGGGTGAGCTCTGGAAACACCATATATTTT.

The V and J genes are TRBV19 and TRBJ2-7; no firm D call. V was trimmed by 4 bases and J by 2 bases, leaving 18 bases between them. The germline V gene has CDR1 LNHDA and CDR2 SQIVND (reference sequence). The CDR3 sequence is 16 residues long. In DNA form, the CDR3 reads TGTGCCAGTAGTACTATGACCAGGTTAAATACCTACGAGCAGTACTTC. The encoded protein is CASSTMTRLNTYEQYF. The full variable domain, completed using reference TRBV19 and TRBJ2-7, is DGGITQSPKYLFRKEGQNVTLSCEQNLNHDAMYWYRQDPGQGLRLIYYSQIVNDFQKGDIAEGYSVSREKKESFPLTVTSAQKNPTAFYLCASSTMTRLNTYEQYFGPGTRLTVT.

This clone was recorded once. The chain links TRBV27 to TRBJ1-4, with 8 bases identical to TRBD1. V gave up 4 bases and J gave up 0 bases; unmatched junction bases: 7. The germline CDR1 and CDR2 sequences are MNHEY and SMNVEV (reference sequence). This CDR3 region has 17 residues. CDR3 nucleotide sequence: TGTGCCAGCAGTTCCAGGACAGGGTGGGCAACTAATGAAAAACTGTTTTTT. Protein product: CASSSRTGWATNEKLFF. Using reference TRBV27 and TRBJ1-4 for the parts outside the CDR3, the full variable domain is EAQVTQNPRYLITVTGKKLTVTCSQNMNHEYMSWYRQDPGLGLRQIYYSMNVEVTDKGDVPEGYKVSRKEKRNFPLILESPSPNQTSLYFCASSSRTGWATNEKLFFGSGTQLSVL.

Here the CDR3 reads CASSVGVSASDTQYF. As DNA, the CDR3 is TGTGCCAGCAGCGTAGGTGTTAGTGCGTCAGATACGCAGTATTTT. The V and J genes are TRBV9 and TRBJ2-3; D unclear. Germline V lookup: CDR1 SGDLS, CDR2 YYNGEE. Trimming removed 0 bases from V and 4 bases from J, with 12 bases in between. The CDR3 is made up of 15 amino acids.

V and J are TRBV19 and TRBJ2-7; 7 bases agree with TRBD1. Germline CDR1 reads LNHDA; CDR2 reads SQIVND (reference sequence). The CDR3 is made up of 14 amino acids. With 3 bases clipped from V and 1 base from J, the junction kept 3 bases outside the gene matches. CDR3 DNA: TGTGCCAGTAGTATCCCGGACAGGTCCTACGAGCAGTACTTC. Encoded protein: CASSIPDRSYEQYF.

This rearrangement joins TRBV18 to TRBJ1-6; D gene ambiguous. Germline assignment: CDR1 KGHSH and CDR2 LQKENI. The CDR3 is 15 residues long. With 8 bases removed from V and 9 bases from J, the gap between germline ends came to 20 bases. The CDR3 bases are TGTGCCAGCCGCGCGATCGGGGAAGAGCGTTCACCCCTCCACTTT. Protein product: CASRAIGEERSPLHF.

The chain joins TRBV7-8 to TRBJ1-2; TRBD1 is a possible D gene (5 bases). Germline lookup yields CDR1 SGHVS and CDR2 FQNEAQ. Between the trimmed V and J ends, which lost 5 bases and 10 bases, there was a span of 11 bases. This CDR3 has 11 residues. This CDR3 is CASSIQAYYTF. CDR3 DNA: TGTGCCAGCAGCATACAGGCTTACTACACCTTC.

The chain employs TRBV5-1 and TRBJ2-5, with D perhaps given as TRBD1 or TRBD2 (5 bases each). Germline V gene lookup returns CDR1 SGHRS and CDR2 YFSETQ. The CDR3 extends over 15 amino acids. The V end was cut by 0 bases, the J end by 1 base, with 10 bases between. CDR3 sequence reads: CASSLGGPLQETQYF. The CDR3 DNA is TGCGCCAGCAGCTTGGGGGGACCCCTCCAAGAGACCCAGTACTTC.

This chain connects TRBV28 to TRBJ2-7; tentative D call: TRBD1 (5 bases). The CDR3 has 13 residues. Germline loops: CDR1 MDHEN, CDR2 SYDVKM. With 3 bases removed from V and 4 bases from J, the gap between germline ends came to 10 bases. The CDR3 reads CASSFVRGYEQYF. The CDR3 DNA reads TGTGCCAGCAGTTTCGTAAGGGGATACGAGCAGTACTTC.

V gene TRBV10-1 combines with J gene TRBJ2-5, with 7 bases aligning to TRBD2. V shed 2 bases and J 0 bases; nucleotides not matched to a gene: 6. CDR3 length: 16 residues. Germline V lookup: CDR1 WNHNN, CDR2 SYGVQD (reference sequence). The CDR3 sequence: CASSEGRGLYQETQYF. DNA for the CDR3: TGCGCCAGCAGTGAGGGGCGGGGGTTGTACCAAGAGACCCAGTACTTC.

V usage is TRBV5-6 and J usage is TRBJ2-4; D perhaps matches TRBD2 (5 bases). The CDR3 length is 14 residues. Germline-derived CDR1 and CDR2 are SGHDT and YYEEEE. V dropped 2 bases and J dropped 9 bases, with 15 bases sitting between them. In nucleotides, the CDR3 is TGTGCCAGCAGCTTTGACGGGGTCCGTAGCATTCAGTACTTC. Its protein product is CASSFDGVRSIQYF.

The V gene is TRBV10-3, the J gene TRBJ1-5; a possible D gene is TRBD1 (6 bases). Trimming stripped 6 bases from V and 4 bases from J, with 13 bases between. The V gene's germline CDR1 is ENHRY and CDR2 SYGVKD. There are 14 residues in the CDR3. The CDR3 DNA follows: TGTGCCATCAGGGACAGCCATGGTAATCAGCCCCAGCATTTT. It is translated as CAIRDSHGNQPQHF.

The CDR3, as DNA: TGTGCCAGCAGCTTAGGGGGTCAGCGGCAAGAGACCCAGTACTTC. It yields the protein CASSLGGQRQETQYF. The chain employs TRBV7-7 and TRBJ2-5, with a tentative D call TRBD2 (5 bases). Germline lookup yields CDR1 SSHAT and CDR2 FNYEAQ (reference sequence). The germline V and J ends were trimmed by 1 base and 2 bases, with 11 bases remaining between them. This CDR3 has 15 amino acids.

Only one count was recorded for this clone. The chain joins TRBV27 to TRBJ2-1, with D possibly TRBD2 on 6 matching bases. V lost 5 bases and J lost 4, with 12 bases in between. The CDR3 consists of 14 residues. From germline, CDR1 is MNHEY and CDR2 SMNVEV (reference sequence). The CDR3 DNA follows: TGTGCCAGCAGTCGGGACGGGGGATACAATGAGCAGTTCTTC. It yields the protein CASSRDGGYNEQFF.

Concerning this clone itself: The identical CDR3 is also encoded by other nucleotide sequences in the sample. The chain recombines TRBV2 with TRBJ2-2; 7 bases match TRBD1. This CDR3 is 15 amino acids long. Germline V CDR1 and CDR2: SNHLY, FYNNEI. V was pared by 0 bases and J by 6 bases, with 4 bases of the junction left unmatched. The CDR3 protein is CASSEATGLAGELFF. The CDR3 nucleotides read TGTGCCAGCAGTGAAGCGACAGGGCTCGCCGGGGAGCTGTTTTTT.

The chain uses TRBV11-2 and TRBJ2-1; 8 nucleotides agree with TRBD2. V lost 7 bases and J lost 5; bases outside the gene matches: 7. Germline CDR1 reads SGHAT; CDR2 reads FQNNGV. CDR3 length equals 14 residues. CDR3: CASTRGAENNEQFF. The CDR3 nucleotides read TGTGCCAGCACGCGGGGGGCCGAAAACAATGAGCAGTTCTTC. The full variable domain, its missing parts supplied by reference TRBV11-2 and TRBJ2-1, is EAGVAQSPRYKIIEKRQSVAFWCNPISGHATLYWYQQILGQGPKLLIQFQNNGVVDDSQLPKDRFSAERLKGVDSTLKIQPAKLEDSAVYLCASTRGAENNEQFFGPGTRLTVL.

The chain uses TRBV4-3 and TRBJ1-5; D remains unclear. Germline V gene data show CDR1 as LGHNA and CDR2 as YSLEER. The CDR3 is 15 residues long. Trimming shortened V by 0 bases and J by 0 bases, and 6 bases separated the two germline ends. The CDR3 loop reads CASSQEIHSNQPQHF. The CDR3 coding sequence is TGCGCCAGCAGCCAAGAAATACATAGCAATCAGCCCCAGCATTTT.

On this clone: The same CDR3 also results from other DNA sequences found in this sample. The rearrangement links TRBV5-1 to TRBJ2-3, with 7 bases aligning to TRBD2. CDR1 and CDR2 (germline): SGHRS, YFSETQ. The CDR3 spans 15 residues. The ends lost 3 bases at V and 5 bases at J; junction bases unmatched: 9. This CDR3 is CASSSTGRGIDTQYF. CDR3 nucleotides: TGCGCCAGCAGCTCCACGGGGAGGGGTATAGATACGCAGTATTTT.

The gene calls are TRBV10-3 and TRBJ1-1; TRBD1 matches at 7 bases. CDR1 and CDR2 (germline): ENHRY, SYGVKD. J was trimmed by 3 bases and V by 6 bases; bases with no gene match: 7. This CDR3 is 14 amino acids long. The chain's CDR3 is CAISKGGQDTEAFF. DNA of the CDR3: TGTGCCATCAGCAAAGGGGGCCAGGACACTGAAGCTTTCTTT.

This CDR3 is CASTPLGQTIPNYGYTF. The CDR3 DNA sequence: TGTGCCAGTACCCCCCTGGGACAGACCATTCCTAACTATGGCTACACCTTC. The chain employs TRBV19 and TRBJ1-2; the match to TRBD1 covers 7 bases. The junction had 14 bases not matched to a gene; V was cut back by 7 bases and J by 0 bases. The CDR3 has 17 amino acids. Germline values: CDR1 LNHDA, CDR2 SQIVND (reference sequence).

The chain couples TRBV4-1 to TRBJ2-1, with D possibly matching TRBD1 (5 bases). Germline V lookup: CDR1 MGHRA, CDR2 YSYEKL. This CDR3 contains 17 residues. V lost 2 bases to trimming and J lost 3 bases, with 17 bases between them. CDR3 amino acids: CASSQQWGPTDYNEQFF. CDR3 nucleotides: TGCGCCAGCAGCCAACAGTGGGGCCCTACTGACTACAATGAGCAGTTCTTC.